Detailed here is one T cell receptor beta chain. Recruitment covered about 26 US areas and drew participants whose ages spanned about 18 to 100 years. CDR3 size: 15 residues. V lost 4 bases, J lost 5 bases, and 10 bases stayed unmatched. CDR1 is LGHDT, CDR2 YNNKEL, per germline (reference sequence). In the authors' workflow: By means of reference gene primer amplification, nucleated cell counts were estimated. Method: immunoSEQ multiplex PCR; TCRdb's copy keeps in-frame clones and lacks some. V, J and clone size reflect that table, while D and trimming were determined from the DNA. The data contain about 200,000 clones, approximately 80% of them singletons. The data were taken from a study of blood T cell repertoires in COVID-19. On the study more broadly: The cDNA or gDNA used as material had been derived from T cells, B-cell-depleted T cells, or PBMCs.

The chain couples TRBV3-1 (or the pseudogene TRBV3-2) to TRBJ2-7; 8 bases are a match to TRBD2. Sequencing used PBMCs or T cells enriched from blood (not recorded which). This sequence originates from a woman aged 40 to 49 with acute COVID-19. The CDR3 nucleotides are TGTGCCAGCAGCCCACGTGCGAGCGGGAGCGACGAGCAGTACTTC. Protein product: CASSPRASGSDEQYF.